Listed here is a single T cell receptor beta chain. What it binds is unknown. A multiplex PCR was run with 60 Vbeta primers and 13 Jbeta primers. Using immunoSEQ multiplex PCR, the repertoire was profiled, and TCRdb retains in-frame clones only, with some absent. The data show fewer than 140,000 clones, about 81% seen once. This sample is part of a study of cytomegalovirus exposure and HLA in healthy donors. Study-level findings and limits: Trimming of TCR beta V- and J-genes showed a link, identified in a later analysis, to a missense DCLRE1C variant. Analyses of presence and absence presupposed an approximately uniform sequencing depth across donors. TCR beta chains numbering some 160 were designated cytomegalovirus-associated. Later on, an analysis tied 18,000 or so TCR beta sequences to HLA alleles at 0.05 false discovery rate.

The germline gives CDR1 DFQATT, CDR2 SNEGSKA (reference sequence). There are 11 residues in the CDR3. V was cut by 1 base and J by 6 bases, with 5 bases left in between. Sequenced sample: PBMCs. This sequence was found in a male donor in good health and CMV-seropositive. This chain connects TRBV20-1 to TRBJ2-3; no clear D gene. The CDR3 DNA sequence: TGCAGTGCTAGAGCTCGGGATACGCAGTATTTT. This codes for CSARARDTQYF.